The clone carrying this T cell receptor (beta chain) was observed many times. The TCR beta CDR3 regions underwent amplification using RNA transcripts as the source. The HTBI primer set served for first-round RT-PCR of the TCR CDR3. TCRdb analysed the multiplex PCR reads with MiXCR anew, one entry per CDR3 protein. The sample lists a few hundred thousand distinct CDR3 sequences, 14% to 15% seen once, with 13% in the top ten. The sample belongs to a study of T cells in Graves' hyperthyroidism and ophthalmopathy. CDR1 is SGHRS, CDR2 YFSETQ, per germline. The CDR3 extends over 18 amino acids. J lost 5 bases, V lost 0 bases, and 11 bases had no gene match.

The gene calls are TRBV5-1 and TRBJ2-2; 9 positions match TRBD2. The sequence was collected from a middle-aged woman with Graves' hyperthyroidism that later progressed to Graves' ophthalmopathy. Material: blood. The CDR3 region has the DNA TGCGCCAGCAGCTTGGCCGGGTTAGCGGGAGATTGGACCGGGGAGCTGTTTTTT. Its protein product is CASSLAGLAGDWTGELFF.